Sequencing of this T cell receptor beta chain was carried out in a study of blood T cell repertoires in COVID-19. Overall study context: T cells, B-cell-depleted T cells, or PBMCs provided the cDNA or gDNA that served as material.

Germline CDR1 is SGHNT and CDR2 is YYREEE (reference sequence). The CDR3 consists of 15 residues. J was trimmed by 3 bases and V by 4 bases; bases with no gene match: 3. A Seattle source enrolled patients during active infection and followed them longitudinally. Original handling: Scientists estimated how many nucleated cells there were by amplifying reference gene primers. Method: immunoSEQ multiplex PCR; TCRdb's copy keeps in-frame clones and lacks some. V and J calls and clone size are as listed in that table; D and trimming were resolved from the DNA. This table holds roughly 250,000 clones, 86% found once.

The chain employs TRBV5-4 and TRBJ1-5, with TRBD1 matching over 11 bases. Sequencing used peripheral blood. The TCR sequence derives from a woman in her 30s with COVID-19, enrolled during active disease. The CDR3 reads CASSPDRGPNQPQHF. The CDR3 coding sequence is TGTGCCAGCAGCCCGGACAGGGGGCCCAATCAGCCCCAGCATTTT.